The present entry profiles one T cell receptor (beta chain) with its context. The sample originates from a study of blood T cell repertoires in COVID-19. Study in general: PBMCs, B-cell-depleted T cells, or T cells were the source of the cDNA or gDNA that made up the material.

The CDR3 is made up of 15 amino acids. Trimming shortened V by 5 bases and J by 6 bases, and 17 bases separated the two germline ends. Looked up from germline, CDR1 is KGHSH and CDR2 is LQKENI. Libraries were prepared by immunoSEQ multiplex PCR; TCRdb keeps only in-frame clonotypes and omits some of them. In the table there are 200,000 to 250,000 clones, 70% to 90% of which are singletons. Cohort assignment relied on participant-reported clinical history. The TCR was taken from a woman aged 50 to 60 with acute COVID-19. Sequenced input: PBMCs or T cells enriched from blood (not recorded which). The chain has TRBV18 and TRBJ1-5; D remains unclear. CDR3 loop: CASSSQEGVGQPQHF. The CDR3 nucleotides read TGTGCCAGCTCATCCCAGGAGGGCGTTGGTCAGCCCCAGCATTTT.